This T cell receptor beta chain was documented in a study of blood T cell repertoires in COVID-19. At the level of the study: From T cells, B-cell-depleted T cells, or PBMCs came the material, which was cDNA or gDNA.

The CDR3 extends over 14 amino acids. Germline CDR1 SGHTA, CDR2 FQGNSA. V shed 3 bases and J shed 3 bases, with 9 bases lying between them. The method was immunoSEQ multiplex PCR; TCRdb's version includes in-frame clones alone and lacks a portion of them. The repertoire consists of approximately 260,000 clones, with 65% to 85% occurring once and the leading ten covering around 3.6%. In its sample, this clone was seen a few times. Study members were between roughly 18 and 100 years old and lived in approximately 25 US regions. The receptor comes from a man aged 45 to 65 who had recovered from COVID-19. The rearrangement uses TRBV7-2 and TRBJ1-5; D is uncertain. Sequencing input: PBMCs or T cells enriched from blood (not recorded which). The CDR3 here is CASSFPGSNQPQHF. CDR3 DNA: TGTGCCAGCAGCTTTCCGGGGTCCAATCAGCCCCAGCATTTT.